This T cell receptor (beta chain) was profiled in a study of T cells after yellow fever vaccination. Production of TCR cDNA was by 5'RACE template switching, which also added a universal primer site and UMIs. TCRdb called the 5' RACE reads again in MiXCR, with one record for every CDR3 protein. The data hold 500,000 to 650,000 distinct CDR3 sequences, with about a sixth observed a single time. Germline CDR1 MNHEY, CDR2 SMNVEV (reference sequence). V was clipped by 3 bases and J by 5 bases; unmatched bases: 8. This CDR3 spans 16 amino acids. This clonotype turned up a few times. Its target is unknown. Study-wide results and caveats: Compared with primary, the secondary response was weaker and peaked at day 5, not 15.

The TCR sequence derives from a man between 18 and 35 years old who received the YFV17D yellow fever vaccine. This specimen was PBMCs, taken less than 6 days after the first yellow fever vaccination. The gene calls are TRBV27 and TRBJ1-4, with 8 bases identical to TRBD1. The CDR3 is CASSFMGQGANEKLFF. Here the CDR3 DNA reads TGTGCCAGCAGTTTTATGGGGCAGGGGGCGAATGAAAAACTGTTTTTT.